This section outlines one T cell receptor beta chain sequence together with its context. As yet, its antigen is unknown. The V gene lost 0 bases and the J gene lost 10 bases, with 5 bases spanning the gap. Germline CDR1 and CDR2: SGDLS and YYNGEE. This CDR3 comprises 11 residues. The sample belongs to a study of T cell responses to AZD1222 COVID-19 vaccine. Repertoires were generated with immunoSEQ multiplex PCR, while TCRdb's copy carries only in-frame clones and drops some. The data contain 150,000 to 200,000 clones, 85% to 90% of them singletons. The study, taken as a whole, reports: A rise in Spike-specific TCR breadth and depth followed two AZD1222 doses. Only five or six AZD1222 recipients tested seropositive at baseline. Across the whole spike, CD4 TCRs peaked at regions 160-218 and 743-854. White British donors predominated, females outnumbered males, and clonal diversity was possibly underestimated.

The chain combines TRBV9 with TRBJ2-1; D unresolved. The TCR comes from an adult in good health. The sequences come from peripheral blood, collected on day 0 of AZD1222 vaccination. In nucleotides, the CDR3 is TGTGCCAGCAGCGTAGAGGCGGAGCAGTTCTTC. Encoded protein: CASSVEAEQFF.